This TCR beta chain was obtained from a study of T-cell reconstitution after alpha-beta-depleted transplantation in children. V was cut by 3 bases and J by 7 bases, with 12 bases left in between. The CDR3 covers 13 residues. During its preparation, the TCRbeta library received unique molecular identifiers. MiXCR, run by TCRdb on the PCR reads, gives a single entry per CDR3 protein. The sample includes approximately 120,000 distinct CDR3 sequences, roughly 10% of them seen just once. The chain combines TRBV12-3 or TRBV12-4 with TRBJ2-5; D may be TRBD1 (6 bases). The clonotype was recovered from a girl less than two years old who had a stem cell transplant for combined immunodeficiency, so the T cells may come from the graft donor. The material was PBMCs, mostly from graft donor cells, obtained 180 days after TCRalphabeta/CD19-depleted stem cell transplant. DNA of the CDR3: TGTGCCAGCAGTTTCAGGGGTTTGGGGACCCAGTACTTC. This translates into CASSFRGLGTQYF.